Below are 12 T cell receptor beta chains sequenced from a single sample in a study of CD8+ T cells in alopecia areata. RNA was extracted and reverse transcribed into cDNA as the sequencing template. Sequencing used immunoSEQ multiplex PCR; TCRdb keeps in-frame clones, though not all of them. This sample has over 85,000 clones, with roughly two fifths found just once. Specimen: CD4+ T cells sorted from blood. The receptors derive from a human donor with alopecia areata.

The V call is TRBV30, the J call TRBJ2-2; the D gene could be TRBD1 or TRBD2 (5 bases each). Germline V gene lookup returns CDR1 GTSNPN and CDR2 SVGIG (reference sequence). V was pared by 0 bases and J by 7 bases, with 18 bases between. CDR3 size: 16 residues. The CDR3 DNA follows: TGTGCCTGGAGTGTACGGTCTGGGGGAGAGGGCGGGGAGCTGTTTTTT. Translating it yields CAWSVRSGGEGGELFF.

This chain uses TRBV6-6 with TRBJ1-5, with TRBD1 identical over 7 bases. Per germline, CDR1 MNHNY and CDR2 SVGAGI (reference sequence). The CDR3 is 14 residues long. V shed 6 bases and J 6 bases; nucleotides not matched to a gene: 8. The CDR3: CASSLRQGGQPQHF. CDR3 sequence (DNA): TGTGCCAGCAGCCTCAGACAGGGAGGTCAGCCCCAGCATTTT.

The gene calls are TRBV27 and TRBJ2-3; D is possibly TRBD2 (5 bases). The CDR3 is made up of 15 amino acids. The germline V and J ends were trimmed by 5 bases and 1 base, with 13 bases remaining between them. CDR1 MNHEY and CDR2 SMNVEV come from the germline V gene (reference sequence). The CDR3 protein is CASSPARGGTDTQYF. Written as DNA, the CDR3 is TGTGCCAGCAGTCCTGCACGGGGTGGCACAGATACGCAGTATTTT.

In this sample, this clone turned up a few times. V gene TRBV28 combines with J gene TRBJ1-1, with D maybe TRBD1 (5 bases). The CDR3 spans 13 residues. V shed 4 bases and J shed 1 base, with 7 bases lying between them. The V gene's germline CDR1 is MDHEN and CDR2 SYDVKM. Here the CDR3 reads CASSSGTNTEAFF. As DNA, the CDR3 is TGTGCCAGCAGTTCAGGGACGAACACTGAAGCTTTCTTT.

This chain links TRBV30 with TRBJ2-3, with 7 positions matching TRBD2. Germline CDR1 and CDR2: GTSNPN and SVGIG (reference sequence). The V segment lost 5 bases and the J segment 4 bases; nucleotides outside the gene matches: 6. There are 13 residues in the CDR3. The CDR3 DNA follows: TGTGCCTGGCTAGGGACTACCGCAGATACGCAGTATTTT. Translating gives CAWLGTTADTQYF.

The V gene is TRBV2, the J gene TRBJ2-3; perhaps TRBD2 as D (5 bases). CDR1 is SNHLY, CDR2 FYNNEI, per germline. This CDR3 contains 15 residues. Trimming stripped 4 bases from V and 0 bases from J, with 11 bases between. This CDR3 is CASSASGSSTDTQYF. The CDR3 DNA reads TGTGCCAGCAGTGCCTCGGGGTCTAGCACAGATACGCAGTATTTT.

This rearrangement joins TRBV6-1 to TRBJ2-5; 7 positions agree with TRBD1. Germline CDR1 and CDR2: MNHNS and SASEGT. CDR3 length equals 15 residues. Trimming removed 6 bases from V and 1 base from J; junction bases left unmatched: 8. In nucleotides, the CDR3 is TGTGCCAGCAGGAGATTAACAGGGGTCCAAGAGACCCAGTACTTC. Translation gives CASRRLTGVQETQYF.

The chain combines TRBV30 with TRBJ1-4; D is possibly TRBD1 (6 bases). Looked up from germline, CDR1 is GTSNPN and CDR2 is SVGIG (reference sequence). This CDR3 spans 13 amino acids. V was pared by 6 bases and J by 8 bases, with 16 bases between. CDR3 protein: CACSRGGREKLFF. CDR3 sequence (DNA): TGTGCCTGTTCCCGAGGGGGACGGGAAAAACTGTTTTTT.

The rearrangement links TRBV11-2 to TRBJ1-5; D call uncertain. V lost 2 bases and J lost 6, with 8 bases in between. CDR1 and CDR2 from the germline V gene are SGHAT and FQNNGV. CDR3 length: 13 amino acids. The CDR3 loop reads CASSLSSGQPQHF. The CDR3 nucleotides are TGTGCCAGCAGCTTATCTAGCGGTCAGCCCCAGCATTTT.

The chain links TRBV4-2 to TRBJ2-7, with 9 bases aligning to TRBD2. The CDR3 extends over 15 amino acids. Trimming cost V 1 base and J 3 bases; bases outside gene matches: 4. In germline, CDR1 is LGHNA, CDR2 YNFKEQ. DNA for the CDR3: TGTGCCAGCAGCCAAGCGGGAGCGGGAGGCTACGAGCAGTACTTC. It codes for CASSQAGAGGYEQYF.

There are a few counts of this clone. Different DNA sequences within this sample yield the same CDR3. The chain is built from TRBV29-1 and TRBJ2-1; 8 nucleotides align to TRBD1. The CDR3 extends over 11 amino acids. Trimming at V came to 7 bases and at J to 7 bases, leaving 3 bases not matched to a gene. Germline values: CDR1 SQVTM, CDR2 ANQGSEA. CDR3 in amino acids: CSADRGNEQFF. The CDR3 DNA reads TGCAGCGCCGACAGGGGTAATGAGCAGTTCTTC.

This clone was seen a handful of times. V usage is TRBV28 and J usage is TRBJ2-1; 7 bases align to TRBD1. The germline CDR1 and CDR2 sequences are MDHEN and SYDVKM. V gave up 6 bases and J gave up 3 bases; unmatched junction bases: 5. The CDR3 totals 14 residues. CDR3 sequence (DNA): TGTGCCAGCAGCAAGGGGACAGTCTACAATGAGCAGTTCTTC. This sequence encodes CASSKGTVYNEQFF.